A selection of T cell receptor beta chains follows, all from one sample in a study of glioma-infiltrating T cells after dendritic cell vaccination. TCRdb's table, derived via immunoSEQ multiplex PCR, lists solely in-frame clones and lacks some. The sample records tens of thousands of clones, 90% being singletons. Sequencing used blood, obtained before dendritic cell vaccination. These receptors originate from a human donor with glioblastoma. The CDR3 runs from the conserved cysteine through the conserved F or W. The order of the fields is CDR3 protein, CDR3 DNA, J gene, V gene, D gene, clone size. A D gene is named only where the DNA matches it firmly. The listing skips clone size in some rows; elsewhere it reads once, few, many or a size class.

CASSFPTVGYNEQFF	TGTGCCAGCAGTTTCCCGACAGTTGGCTACAATGAGCAGTTCTTC	TRBJ2-1	TRBV6-5	.	.
CASRSGSRGPEQFF	TGTGCCAGCAGATCCGGGAGCCGAGGGCCTGAGCAGTTCTTC	TRBJ2-1	TRBV2	.	.
CASSARDRGRETQYF	TGTGCCAGCAGTGCCCGGGACAGGGGGCGTGAGACCCAGTACTTC	TRBJ2-5	TRBV2	TRBD1	few
CAWSWGKRDTQYF	TGTGCCTGGAGTTGGGGTAAGCGGGATACGCAGTATTTT	TRBJ2-3	TRBV30	.	once
CASSSRGQQETQYF	TGTGCCAGCAGTTCCAGGGGGCAACAAGAGACCCAGTACTTC	TRBJ2-5	TRBV7-8	TRBD1	.
CASKRTGTGYDGYTF	TGTGCCAGCAAGAGAACCGGGACAGGGTACGATGGCTACACCTTC	TRBJ1-2	TRBV6-1	TRBD1	.
CAWRPPGQGSGYTF	TGTGCCTGGAGGCCACCGGGACAGGGGAGCGGCTACACCTTC	TRBJ1-2	TRBV30	TRBD1	.
CASSLVGLQNYEQYF	TGTGCCAGCAGCTTGGTGGGACTCCAGAACTACGAGCAGTACTTC	TRBJ2-7	TRBV5-8	.	once
CTSSLLHNEQFF	TGCACCAGCAGCCTCCTCCACAATGAGCAGTTCTTC	TRBJ2-1	TRBV1	.	.
CASSPRDNYNSPLHF	TGCGCCAGCAGCCCTCGGGACAACTATAATTCACCCCTCCACTTT	TRBJ1-6	TRBV5-1	.	.
CASSLGGRVNTEAFF	TGTGCCAGCAGCTTAGGGGGCCGGGTGAACACTGAAGCTTTCTTT	TRBJ1-1	TRBV7-2	.	.
CASSPDRGSSYEQYF	TGTGCCAGCTCACCCGACAGGGGATCAAGCTACGAGCAGTACTTC	TRBJ2-7	TRBV18	TRBD1	.
CASSPGHGEQYF	TGTGCCAGCAGTCCAGGGCATGGCGAGCAGTACTTC	TRBJ2-7	TRBV6-5	.	.
CAGSQVLNTEAFF	TGCGCCGGCAGCCAAGTCTTGAACACTGAAGCTTTCTTT	TRBJ1-1	TRBV4-1	.	.
CASRGQYSGANVLTF	TGTGCCAGCAGGGGACAGTACTCTGGGGCCAACGTCCTGACTTTC	TRBJ2-6	TRBV2	TRBD1	.
CASSLRDRGNEQYF	TGTGCCAGCAGCCTCAGGGACAGGGGAAACGAGCAGTACTTC	TRBJ2-7	TRBV7-8	TRBD1	.
CASRTGSSYNEQFF	TGTGCCAGCAGGACAGGGAGCTCCTACAATGAGCAGTTCTTC	TRBJ2-1	TRBV2	TRBD1	.
CASSLVLGGAGELFF	TGTGCCAGCAGCTTAGTTCTTGGGGGGGCCGGGGAGCTGTTTTTT	TRBJ2-2	TRBV11-2	TRBD2	.
CAWTPPAGTQYF	TGTGCCTGGACCCCCCCAGCAGGTACGCAGTATTTT	TRBJ2-3	TRBV30	.	.
CASSSRDSETYTF	TGTGCCAGCAGCTCCAGGGACAGTGAGACCTACACCTTC	TRBJ1-2	TRBV5-4	TRBD1	.
CASSNSYRGDYGYTF	TGTGCCAGTAGTAACTCTTACAGGGGTGACTATGGCTACACCTTC	TRBJ1-2	TRBV19	TRBD1	.
CASSLPLQGQETQYF	TGTGCCAGCAGCTTGCCCCTACAGGGGCAAGAGACCCAGTACTTC	TRBJ2-5	TRBV5-6	TRBD1	.
CASSSAGGQNEQYF	TGTGCCAGCAGCTCCGCAGGGGGCCAGAACGAGCAGTACTTC	TRBJ2-7	TRBV7-9	TRBD1	.
CASSLEAGTAGELFF	TGTGCCAGCAGCTTGGAAGCCGGGACAGCCGGGGAGCTGTTTTTT	TRBJ2-2	TRBV5-4	TRBD1	.
CASSLEQGMISPLHF	TGCGCCAGCAGCTTGGAACAGGGAATGATTTCACCCCTCCACTTT	TRBJ1-6	TRBV5-1	.	.
CASSLQGGGNTQYF	TGTGCCAGCAGCTTACAGGGCGGCGGGAATACGCAGTATTTT	TRBJ2-3	TRBV7-9	.	.
CASSPWEGRGNTIYF	TGTGCCAGCTCCCCTTGGGAGGGCAGAGGAAACACCATATATTTT	TRBJ1-3	TRBV28	.	.
CASKGGRRDNQPQHF	TGTGCCAGCAAAGGGGGCCGGCGGGACAATCAGCCCCAGCATTTT	TRBJ1-5	TRBV27	TRBD1	.
CASTPFGLVGETQYF	TGCGCCAGCACTCCCTTTGGACTAGTTGGTGAGACCCAGTACTTC	TRBJ2-5	TRBV5-1	TRBD2	.
CASTERHSQETQYF	TGCGCCAGCACCGAAAGGCACAGCCAAGAGACCCAGTACTTC	TRBJ2-5	TRBV4-1	.	.
CATSRGVGASEAFF	TGTGCCACCAGCAGAGGAGTGGGGGCGTCTGAAGCTTTCTTT	TRBJ1-1	TRBV15	.	.
CASSFRRGPANEKLFF	TGTGCCAGCAGCTTCCGGAGGGGGCCAGCTAATGAAAAACTGTTTTTT	TRBJ1-4	TRBV13	TRBD1	.
CASSESSFGEGEAFF	TGTGCCAGCAGTGAATCTAGTTTCGGAGAGGGTGAAGCTTTCTTT	TRBJ1-1	TRBV6-1	.	.
CASSYYALSSSGNTIYF	TGTGCCAGCAGCTACTATGCCCTAAGTAGCTCTGGAAACACCATATATTTT	TRBJ1-3	TRBV5-6	.	.
CASSPTGHENEKLFF	TGTGCTAGCAGCCCCACGGGACATGAGAATGAAAAACTGTTTTTT	TRBJ1-4	TRBV7-7	.	.
CASSQGPAAGDYNEQFF	TGCGCCAGCAGCCAAGGTCCTGCAGCGGGGGACTACAATGAGCAGTTCTTC	TRBJ2-1	TRBV4-1	TRBD2	.
CASSLDRAMNTEAFF	TGTGCCAGTAGTCTCGACAGAGCGATGAACACTGAAGCTTTCTTT	TRBJ1-1	TRBV19	.	once
CASSLGAEKLFF	TGTGCCAGCAGCTTAGGCGCCGAAAAACTGTTTTTT	TRBJ1-4	TRBV7-2	.	.
CASSIGSGGEGHAFF	TGTGCCAGTAGTATTGGGTCAGGGGGTGAGGGACATGCGTTCTTC	TRBJ2-1	TRBV19	TRBD1	.